Below, 18 T cell receptor beta chains from the same sample are listed, as sequenced in a study of CD8 T cells in ankylosing spondylitis. TCRdb redid the calling of the 5' RACE reads with MiXCR, one entry per CDR3 protein. The sample lists hundreds of thousands of distinct CDR3 sequences, approximately 26% occurring once. General study findings and limits: Blood of patients with ankylosing spondylitis appeared to be characterized by a TCR beta motif of seven or eight highly homologous variants.

The antigens of these receptors remain unknown. Sequenced sample: blood, either unsorted or a sorted T cell fraction (not recorded which). The receptors here all came from a male donor with ankylosing spondylitis.

The chain links TRBV12-3 or TRBV12-4 to TRBJ1-5; TRBD1 aligns across 7 bases. Trimming cost V 7 bases and J 6 bases; bases outside gene matches: 9. The CDR3 has 14 residues. CDR3 DNA: TGTGCCAGCACCACAGGGGACGGAATTCAGCCCCAGCATTTT. It yields the protein CASTTGDGIQPQHF.

The rearrangement links TRBV6-1 to TRBJ1-1; D is uncertain. V shed 6 bases and J shed 0 bases, with 14 bases lying between them. CDR1 is MNHNS, CDR2 SASEGT, per germline. This CDR3 comprises 15 residues. The CDR3: CASSPLFGVNTEAFF. Written as DNA, the CDR3 is TGTGCCAGCAGCCCCTTATTCGGAGTGAACACTGAAGCTTTCTTT.

This clonotype occurred a few times. J is TRBJ2-3 and V is TRBV5-1, with 10 bases fitting TRBD1. The V gene end was trimmed by 7 bases and the J gene end by 5 bases; junction bases not matched to a gene: 4. The CDR3 sequence is 13 residues long. From germline, CDR1 is SGHRS and CDR2 YFSETQ. In DNA form, the CDR3 reads TGCGCCAGCTCGACAGGGGGCGAAGATACGCAGTATTTT. This encodes CASSTGGEDTQYF.

The CDR3 reads CASSRRTSGSGDTGELFF. For the CDR3, the DNA is TGCGCCAGCAGCCGACGGACTAGCGGGAGCGGGGACACCGGGGAGCTGTTTTTT. The chain couples TRBV5-1 to TRBJ2-2, with 13 bases matching TRBD2. In germline, CDR1 is SGHRS, CDR2 YFSETQ. The V segment lost 4 bases and the J segment 3 bases; nucleotides outside the gene matches: 9. CDR3 length equals 18 residues.

This clonotype was observed a few times. The rearrangement links TRBV12-3 or TRBV12-4 to TRBJ1-2; D possibly corresponds to TRBD1 (5 bases). Between the trimmed V and J ends, which lost 3 bases and 4 bases, there was a span of 18 bases. This CDR3 spans 16 amino acids. The CDR3 reads CASSFPLGDEGYGYTF. The CDR3 nucleotides are TGTGCCAGCAGTTTTCCCCTCGGGGACGAGGGCTATGGCTACACCTTC.

This clonotype was recorded a few times. V gene TRBV20-1 combines with J gene TRBJ1-2, with D perhaps TRBD1 (6 bases). The CDR3 consists of 14 residues. Per the germline V gene, CDR1 is DFQATT and CDR2 is SNEGSKA (reference sequence). V was shortened by 6 bases and J by 3 bases, with 17 bases between the two germline ends. CDR3 sequence reads: CSAPRDTFYYGYTF. In DNA form, the CDR3 reads TGCAGTGCCCCTCGGGACACCTTCTACTATGGCTACACCTTC.

This clonotype showed up just a few times. This chain uses TRBV29-1 with TRBJ2-7; 9 bases agree with TRBD2. This CDR3 spans 15 amino acids. Germline V CDR1 and CDR2: SQVTM, ANQGSEA. The ends lost 5 bases at V and 5 bases at J; junction bases unmatched: 13. The CDR3 sequence: CSVIQREAPRNEQYF. The CDR3 coding sequence is TGCAGCGTTATACAGCGGGAGGCCCCCAGGAACGAGCAGTACTTC.

The chain uses TRBV12-3 or TRBV12-4 and TRBJ1-6, with a possible D match to TRBD1 (6 bases). The CDR3 length is 13 residues. Trimming stripped 6 bases from V and 9 bases from J, with 12 bases between. The DNA for the CDR3 is TGTGCCAGCAGCGGGACATTGGGTTCACCCCTCCACTTT. It encodes CASSGTLGSPLHF.

The sample holds many counts of this clonotype. V and J are TRBV15 and TRBJ2-3; D gene unclear. CDR3 size: 13 residues. Germline CDR1 LNHNV, CDR2 YYDKDF (reference sequence). The V gene lost 0 bases and the J gene lost 4 bases, with 5 bases spanning the gap. Here the CDR3 DNA reads TGTGCCACCAGCAGAGAACCCCCAGATACGCAGTATTTT. Translation: CATSREPPDTQYF.

A few counts support this clonotype. The V call is TRBV5-6, the J call TRBJ1-1; no reliable D call. Germline assignment: CDR1 SGHDT and CDR2 YYEEEE. This CDR3 spans 14 amino acids. V was cut by 2 bases and J by 2 bases, with 10 bases left in between. CDR3: CASSFLPGNTEAFF. CDR3 DNA: TGTGCCAGCAGCTTCCTCCCGGGTAACACTGAAGCTTTCTTT. Together with reference TRBV5-6 and TRBJ1-1, the CDR3 gives the full variable domain: DAGVTQSPTHLIKTRGQQVTLRCSPKSGHDTVSWYQQALGQGPQFIFQYYEEEERQRGNFPDRFSGHQFPNYSSELNVNALLLGDSALYLCASSFLPGNTEAFFGQGTRLTVV.

This clonotype appeared a single time. This chain joins TRBV10-3 and TRBJ2-3; tentative D call: TRBD1 (5 bases). The length of the CDR3 is 15 residues. V lost 3 bases and J 0 bases, leaving 10 bases between the germline ends. Germline CDR1 ENHRY, CDR2 SYGVKD. CDR3 in DNA: TGTGCCATCAGTGAACAGGCCGCTAGCACAGATACGCAGTATTTT. Protein sequence: CAISEQAASTDTQYF.

V and J are TRBV20-1 and TRBJ1-2; perhaps TRBD1 as D (6 bases). This CDR3 has 12 residues. The germline V gene encodes CDR1 DFQATT and CDR2 SNEGSKA (reference sequence). The CDR3 reads CRIKGGAYGYTF. The CDR3 DNA reads as TGCAGGATTAAAGGGGGAGCCTATGGCTACACCTTC.

This clonotype has only a few counts. The gene calls are TRBV12-3 or TRBV12-4 and TRBJ2-1; possibly TRBD1 for D (7 bases). The CDR3 consists of 13 residues. V was trimmed by 10 bases and J by 4 bases, leaving 14 bases between them. The CDR3 bases are TGTGCCACGGGGGACAGAATGTACAATGAGCAGTTCTTC. Translating gives CATGDRMYNEQFF.

The chain has TRBV6-2 or TRBV6-3 and TRBJ2-3, with unresolved D. The CDR3 totals 12 residues. Germline values: CDR1 MNHEY, CDR2 SVGEGT. Trimming left V 6 bases short and J 6 bases short, with 10 bases between. Here the CDR3 reads CASSPNLDTQYF. CDR3 nucleotide sequence: TGTGCCAGCAGCCCAAACTTGGATACGCAGTATTTT.

V gene TRBV2 combines with J gene TRBJ2-5; TRBD1 aligns across 7 bases. From germline, CDR1 is SNHLY and CDR2 FYNNEI. V was pared by 10 bases and J by 5 bases, with 13 bases of the junction left unmatched. The CDR3 covers 14 residues. CDR3 bases: TGTGCCACCCACACGACAGGGTCGGTGGAGACCCAGTACTTC. Translation: CATHTTGSVETQYF. Full variable domain (rest looked up from reference TRBV2 and TRBJ2-5): EPEVTQTPSHQVTQMGQEVILRCVPISNHLYFYWYRQILGQKVEFLVSFYNNEISEKSEIFDDQFSVERPDGSNFTLKIRSTKLEDSAMYFCATHTTGSVETQYFGPGTRLLVL.

This clonotype turned up a few times. The chain couples TRBV12-3 or TRBV12-4 to TRBJ2-2; 10 bases are a match to TRBD2. J was trimmed by 4 bases and V by 7 bases; bases with no gene match: 6. The CDR3 runs 15 residues. The DNA for the CDR3 is TGTGCCAGCATCCCGGGACTAGCGTCCACCGGGGAGCTGTTTTTT. It yields the protein CASIPGLASTGELFF.

The rearrangement uses TRBV5-1 and TRBJ2-1; TRBD2 matches at 13 bases. J was trimmed by 8 bases and V by 4 bases; bases with no gene match: 6. Looked up from germline, CDR1 is SGHRS and CDR2 is YFSETQ. The CDR3 has 15 amino acids. CDR3 residues: CASSLGLAGTYEQFF. The DNA of the CDR3 is TGCGCCAGCAGCCTGGGACTAGCGGGAACTTATGAGCAGTTCTTC.

J is TRBJ1-1 and V is TRBV29-1; TRBD1 is a possible D gene (5 bases). The CDR3 is 13 amino acids. From germline, CDR1 is SQVTM and CDR2 ANQGSEA. The V gene lost 4 bases and the J gene lost 1 base, with 10 bases spanning the gap. CDR3 DNA sequence: TGCAGCGTTGTCGGAACAGGGAACACTGAAGCTTTCTTT. Protein: CSVVGTGNTEAFF.